This is a list of T cell receptor beta chains from one sample in a study of CD8 T cells in ankylosing spondylitis. MiXCR, applied by TCRdb to the 5' RACE reads, yields one record per CDR3 protein. This sample has some 400,000 distinct CDR3 sequences, with 20% to 25% found just once. The sequenced sample consisted of blood, either unsorted or a sorted T cell fraction (not recorded which). All receptors derive from a male donor with ankylosing spondylitis. Both conserved end residues are part of each CDR3. The order of the fields is D gene, V gene, J gene, clone size, CDR3 protein, CDR3 DNA. A D gene is named only where the DNA matches it firmly. The size of a clone is reported for some rows only, either as once, few or many, or as a class for expanded clones.

d_call: -; v_call: TRBV5-1; j_call: TRBJ1-1; clone_size: few; cdr3_aa: CASSLYGEDTEAFF; cdr3_nt: TGCGCCAGCAGCTTGTATGGAGAGGATACTGAAGCTTTCTTT
d_call: -; v_call: TRBV7-2; j_call: TRBJ2-3; clone_size: few; cdr3_aa: CASSLELRDKQYF; cdr3_nt: TGTGCCAGCAGCTTAGAATTGCGGGATAAGCAGTATTTT
d_call: -; v_call: TRBV6-1; j_call: TRBJ1-3; clone_size: -; cdr3_aa: CATHSAGNTIYF; cdr3_nt: TGTGCCACCCACAGTGCTGGAAACACCATATATTTT
d_call: TRBD1; v_call: TRBV13; j_call: TRBJ2-1; clone_size: -; cdr3_aa: CASSPQGARSFGDEQFF; cdr3_nt: TGTGCCAGCAGCCCACAGGGGGCTAGATCCTTCGGCGATGAGCAGTTCTTC
d_call: -; v_call: TRBV5-1; j_call: TRBJ1-1; clone_size: -; cdr3_aa: CASSLNTPGMNTEAFF; cdr3_nt: TGCGCCAGCAGCCTGAACACTCCCGGCATGAACACTGAAGCTTTCTTT
d_call: TRBD1; v_call: TRBV10-3; j_call: TRBJ1-2; clone_size: many; cdr3_aa: CALQQGADYGYTF; cdr3_nt: TGTGCCCTCCAGCAGGGGGCGGATTATGGCTACACCTTC
d_call: -; v_call: TRBV18; j_call: TRBJ2-5; clone_size: few; cdr3_aa: CASSPVFQVGETQYF; cdr3_nt: TGTGCCAGCTCACCTGTCTTCCAAGTTGGGGAGACCCAGTACTTC
d_call: -; v_call: TRBV5-1; j_call: TRBJ1-4; clone_size: many; cdr3_aa: CASSLADEGHGFEKLFF; cdr3_nt: TGCGCCAGCAGCTTGGCCGATGAAGGACACGGGTTTGAAAAACTGTTTTTT
d_call: -; v_call: TRBV7-2; j_call: TRBJ2-7; clone_size: few; cdr3_aa: CASTHPPLYEQYF; cdr3_nt: TGTGCCAGCACCCACCCCCCCCTTTACGAGCAGTACTTC
d_call: -; v_call: TRBV20-1; j_call: TRBJ2-3; clone_size: -; cdr3_aa: CSAKGSPLPDTQYF; cdr3_nt: TGCAGTGCTAAAGGCTCACCGTTGCCAGATACGCAGTATTTT
d_call: TRBD2; v_call: TRBV2; j_call: TRBJ2-1; clone_size: many; cdr3_aa: CASSGTGRGAYNEQFF; cdr3_nt: TGTGCCAGCAGTGGTACCGGGAGGGGAGCCTACAATGAGCAGTTCTTC
d_call: TRBD2; v_call: TRBV4-3; j_call: TRBJ2-5; clone_size: -; cdr3_aa: CASSQVSSGWGVETQYF; cdr3_nt: TGCGCCAGCAGCCAAGTTTCTAGCGGGTGGGGGGTAGAGACCCAGTACTTC
d_call: -; v_call: TRBV29-1; j_call: TRBJ2-7; clone_size: -; cdr3_aa: CSGAVTSRHEQYF; cdr3_nt: TGCAGCGGGGCGGTAACTAGCAGGCACGAGCAGTACTTC
d_call: -; v_call: TRBV5-1; j_call: TRBJ2-2; clone_size: few; cdr3_aa: CASSFSVGGELFF; cdr3_nt: TGCGCCAGCAGCTTTAGCGTTGGCGGGGAGCTGTTTTTT
d_call: -; v_call: TRBV5-1; j_call: TRBJ1-4; clone_size: -; cdr3_aa: CASSFRGGDEKLFF; cdr3_nt: TGCGCCAGCAGCTTCAGGGGTGGCGATGAAAAACTGTTTTTT
d_call: TRBD1; v_call: TRBV12-3/TRBV12-4; j_call: TRBJ1-5; clone_size: -; cdr3_aa: CASRRQGTGRDQPQHF; cdr3_nt: TGTGCCAGCAGGAGACAAGGGACAGGGCGGGATCAGCCCCAGCATTTT
d_call: -; v_call: TRBV28; j_call: TRBJ2-7; clone_size: few; cdr3_aa: CASSRGGRVTYEQYF; cdr3_nt: TGTGCCAGCAGCCGAGGCGGGCGGGTAACCTACGAGCAGTACTTC
d_call: TRBD2; v_call: TRBV20-1; j_call: TRBJ2-1; clone_size: -; cdr3_aa: CSASGLAGFLSYNEQFF; cdr3_nt: TGCAGTGCCTCGGGACTAGCGGGATTTCTCTCCTACAATGAGCAGTTCTTC
d_call: -; v_call: TRBV7-8; j_call: TRBJ2-7; clone_size: -; cdr3_aa: CASSWRYEQYF; cdr3_nt: TGTGCCAGCAGCTGGCGATACGAGCAGTACTTC
d_call: TRBD1; v_call: TRBV19; j_call: TRBJ1-5; clone_size: few; cdr3_aa: CATGRGRGSAGQPQHF; cdr3_nt: TGTGCCACGGGGAGGGGGCGAGGGTCTGCGGGGCAGCCCCAGCATTTT
d_call: -; v_call: TRBV9; j_call: TRBJ1-1; clone_size: -; cdr3_aa: CASSALQGSGAEAFF; cdr3_nt: TGTGCCAGCAGCGCTCTACAGGGCTCAGGCGCTGAAGCTTTCTTT
d_call: TRBD2; v_call: TRBV30; j_call: TRBJ2-5; clone_size: -; cdr3_aa: CAWSRTSRETQYF; cdr3_nt: TGTGCCTGGAGTAGGACTAGCCGGGAGACCCAGTACTTC
d_call: TRBD1; v_call: TRBV5-6; j_call: TRBJ2-5; clone_size: -; cdr3_aa: CASSRIDRAFETQYF; cdr3_nt: TGTGCCAGCAGCCGAATAGACAGGGCTTTTGAGACCCAGTACTTC
d_call: -; v_call: TRBV12-3/TRBV12-4; j_call: TRBJ2-7; clone_size: many; cdr3_aa: CASTLTESSYEQYF; cdr3_nt: TGTGCCAGCACCTTGACTGAGAGCTCCTACGAGCAGTACTTC
d_call: -; v_call: TRBV10-3; j_call: TRBJ2-1; clone_size: -; cdr3_aa: CAISEEGGHNEQFF; cdr3_nt: TGTGCCATCAGTGAGGAAGGGGGTCACAATGAGCAGTTCTTC
d_call: TRBD2; v_call: TRBV12-3/TRBV12-4; j_call: TRBJ2-1; clone_size: few; cdr3_aa: CASSRAGGNEQFF; cdr3_nt: TGTGCCAGCAGTCGAGCGGGAGGCAATGAGCAGTTCTTC
d_call: TRBD1; v_call: TRBV10-3; j_call: TRBJ2-3; clone_size: -; cdr3_aa: CATLGTESTDTQYF; cdr3_nt: TGTGCCACCCTAGGGACAGAGAGCACAGATACGCAGTATTTT
d_call: TRBD1; v_call: TRBV28; j_call: TRBJ1-3; clone_size: -; cdr3_aa: CASSLTAGGRNTIYF; cdr3_nt: TGTGCCAGCAGTTTAACCGCAGGGGGCCGAAACACCATATATTTT
d_call: -; v_call: TRBV5-1; j_call: TRBJ2-7; clone_size: few; cdr3_aa: CASSQPRDHPEQYF; cdr3_nt: TGCGCCAGCAGCCAACCCCGGGACCACCCGGAGCAGTACTTC
d_call: -; v_call: TRBV5-1; j_call: TRBJ2-3; clone_size: -; cdr3_aa: CASASEGRNPDTQYF; cdr3_nt: TGCGCCAGCGCCTCGGAAGGGAGAAACCCCGATACGCAGTATTTT
d_call: -; v_call: TRBV6-2/TRBV6-3; j_call: TRBJ1-2; clone_size: -; cdr3_aa: CASTQGYSNYGYTF; cdr3_nt: TGTGCCAGCACCCAAGGGTATTCTAACTATGGCTACACCTTC
d_call: TRBD2; v_call: TRBV19; j_call: TRBJ2-4; clone_size: -; cdr3_aa: CASSMGRAGENIQYF; cdr3_nt: TGTGCCAGTAGTATGGGGAGGGCCGGAGAAAACATTCAGTACTTC
d_call: -; v_call: TRBV12-3/TRBV12-4; j_call: TRBJ1-4; clone_size: few; cdr3_aa: CASSFGDVSNEKLFF; cdr3_nt: TGTGCCAGCAGTTTCGGGGACGTCTCTAATGAAAAACTGTTTTTT
d_call: -; v_call: TRBV3-1; j_call: TRBJ2-3; clone_size: once; cdr3_aa: CASSPSLSRTQYF; cdr3_nt: TGTGCCAGCAGCCCCAGTCTATCGCGTACGCAGTATTTT
d_call: -; v_call: TRBV5-1; j_call: TRBJ2-1; clone_size: -; cdr3_aa: CASSTSGGLLSNEQFF; cdr3_nt: TGCGCCAGCAGCACTTCGGGGGGCCTTTTATCGAATGAGCAGTTCTTC
d_call: -; v_call: TRBV7-2; j_call: TRBJ2-7; clone_size: -; cdr3_aa: CASSLGGGVYEQYF; cdr3_nt: TGTGCCAGCAGCTTAGGAGGGGGAGTTTACGAGCAGTACTTC
d_call: -; v_call: TRBV10-3; j_call: TRBJ1-4; clone_size: few; cdr3_aa: CAISDSRGSGEKLFF; cdr3_nt: TGTGCCATCAGTGATTCCCGGGGTAGTGGAGAAAAACTGTTTTTT
d_call: -; v_call: TRBV11-2; j_call: TRBJ2-1; clone_size: many; cdr3_aa: CASSLVYRAGEQFF; cdr3_nt: TGTGCCAGCAGCTTAGTCTACCGGGCAGGGGAGCAGTTCTTC
d_call: TRBD1; v_call: TRBV11-2; j_call: TRBJ2-3; clone_size: -; cdr3_aa: CASSRGTGGNADTQYF; cdr3_nt: TGTGCCAGCAGCCGGGGTACAGGGGGAAATGCGGATACGCAGTATTTT
d_call: TRBD1; v_call: TRBV29-1; j_call: TRBJ2-1; clone_size: -; cdr3_aa: CSVGDRNNEQFF; cdr3_nt: TGCAGCGTGGGGGACAGGAACAATGAGCAGTTCTTC
d_call: -; v_call: TRBV11-2; j_call: TRBJ2-7; clone_size: -; cdr3_aa: CASSSPQRESTYEQYF; cdr3_nt: TGTGCCAGCAGCTCGCCCCAACGGGAGTCTACCTACGAGCAGTACTTC
d_call: -; v_call: TRBV30; j_call: TRBJ1-4; clone_size: few; cdr3_aa: CAWSVGEKLFF; cdr3_nt: TGTGCCTGGAGTGTGGGAGAAAAACTGTTTTTT
d_call: TRBD1; v_call: TRBV5-1; j_call: TRBJ2-2; clone_size: -; cdr3_aa: CASSLQDRGRSPGELFF; cdr3_nt: TGCGCCAGCAGCTTGCAAGACAGGGGGCGGTCTCCCGGGGAGCTGTTTTTT
d_call: TRBD1; v_call: TRBV11-2; j_call: TRBJ1-2; clone_size: -; cdr3_aa: CASSFDRGRAIYGYTF; cdr3_nt: TGTGCCAGCAGCTTTGACAGGGGCCGTGCAATCTATGGCTACACCTTC
d_call: -; v_call: TRBV6-1; j_call: TRBJ2-7; clone_size: few; cdr3_aa: CASKPRMTAYEQYF; cdr3_nt: TGTGCCAGCAAACCACGGATGACCGCCTACGAGCAGTACTTC
d_call: -; v_call: TRBV7-9; j_call: TRBJ2-3; clone_size: few; cdr3_aa: CASSSGTLRFTDTQYF; cdr3_nt: TGTGCCAGCAGCTCCGGGACTTTACGATTCACAGATACGCAGTATTTT
d_call: TRBD1; v_call: TRBV29-1; j_call: TRBJ2-3; clone_size: many; cdr3_aa: CSVLRDRGADTQYF; cdr3_nt: TGCAGCGTTCTCCGGGACAGGGGCGCAGATACGCAGTATTTT
d_call: TRBD2; v_call: TRBV5-1; j_call: TRBJ2-7; clone_size: -; cdr3_aa: CASSLVGLANDEQYF; cdr3_nt: TGCGCCAGCAGCTTGGTGGGACTAGCAAACGACGAGCAGTACTTC
d_call: -; v_call: TRBV5-6; j_call: TRBJ1-1; clone_size: few; cdr3_aa: CASSYRVSHTEAFF; cdr3_nt: TGTGCCAGCAGCTACAGGGTTTCCCACACTGAAGCTTTCTTT
d_call: TRBD1; v_call: TRBV2; j_call: TRBJ1-1; clone_size: -; cdr3_aa: CASRTQGSATEAFF; cdr3_nt: TGTGCCAGCAGAACACAGGGGAGTGCCACTGAAGCTTTCTTT
d_call: TRBD2; v_call: TRBV5-6; j_call: TRBJ2-2; clone_size: few; cdr3_aa: CASEPDRGGTGELFF; cdr3_nt: TGTGCCAGCGAGCCGGACCGCGGGGGGACCGGGGAGCTGTTTTTT
d_call: TRBD1; v_call: TRBV29-1; j_call: TRBJ1-2; clone_size: few; cdr3_aa: CSVTSTDRAGGYTF; cdr3_nt: TGCAGCGTCACATCGACTGACAGGGCGGGGGGCTACACCTTC
d_call: TRBD2; v_call: TRBV29-1; j_call: TRBJ2-1; clone_size: -; cdr3_aa: CSAFKRGRTVNEQFF; cdr3_nt: TGCAGCGCATTTAAGCGGGGTAGGACCGTCAATGAGCAGTTCTTC
d_call: TRBD1; v_call: TRBV20-1; j_call: TRBJ2-7; clone_size: -; cdr3_aa: CSAPSDRGTYEQYF; cdr3_nt: TGCAGTGCCCCCTCAGACAGGGGTACCTACGAGCAGTACTTC
d_call: -; v_call: TRBV12-3/TRBV12-4; j_call: TRBJ2-5; clone_size: many; cdr3_aa: CASSFVETQYF; cdr3_nt: TGTGCCAGCAGTTTTGTCGAGACCCAGTACTTC
d_call: -; v_call: TRBV5-6; j_call: TRBJ2-7; clone_size: -; cdr3_aa: CASSADFGAAEQYF; cdr3_nt: TGTGCCAGCAGCGCCGACTTCGGAGCGGCCGAGCAGTACTTC
d_call: -; v_call: TRBV18; j_call: TRBJ2-4; clone_size: -; cdr3_aa: CASSPTGTLAKNIQYF; cdr3_nt: TGTGCCAGCTCACCAACTGGGACGCTAGCCAAAAACATTCAGTACTTC